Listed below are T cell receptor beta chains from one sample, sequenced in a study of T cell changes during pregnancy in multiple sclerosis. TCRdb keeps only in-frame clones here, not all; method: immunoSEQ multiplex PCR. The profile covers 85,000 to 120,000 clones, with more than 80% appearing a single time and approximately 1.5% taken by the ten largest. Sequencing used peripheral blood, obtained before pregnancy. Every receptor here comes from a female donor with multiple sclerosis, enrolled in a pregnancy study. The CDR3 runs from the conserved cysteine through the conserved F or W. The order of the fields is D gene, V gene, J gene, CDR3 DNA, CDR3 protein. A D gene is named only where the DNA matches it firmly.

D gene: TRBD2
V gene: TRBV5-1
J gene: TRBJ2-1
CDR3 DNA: TGCGCCAGCAGCTTAGGGAGCGGGAAATACAATGAGCAGTTCTTC
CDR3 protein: CASSLGSGKYNEQFF

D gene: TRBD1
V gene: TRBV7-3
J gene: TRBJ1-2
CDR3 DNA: TGTGCCAGCAGCACCGCCGGGACAGGGGACTATGGCTACACCTTC
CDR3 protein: CASSTAGTGDYGYTF

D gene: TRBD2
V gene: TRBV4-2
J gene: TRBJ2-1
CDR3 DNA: TGTGCCAGCAGCCAAGGACTAGCTGGGCACAATGAGCAGTTCTTC
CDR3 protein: CASSQGLAGHNEQFF

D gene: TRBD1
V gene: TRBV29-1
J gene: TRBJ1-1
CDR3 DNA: TGCAGCGCAGGACAGGGAGGCACTGAAGCTTTCTTT
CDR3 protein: CSAGQGGTEAFF

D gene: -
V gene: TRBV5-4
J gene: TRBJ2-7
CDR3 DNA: TGCGCCAGCAGCCCACGGACAGAGAAGTCCTACGAGCAGTACTTC
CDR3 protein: CASSPRTEKSYEQYF

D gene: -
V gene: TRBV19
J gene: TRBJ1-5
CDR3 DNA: TGTGCCAGTACATCCCAGCAGGGACTGGGTCAGCCCCAGCATTTT
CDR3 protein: CASTSQQGLGQPQHF

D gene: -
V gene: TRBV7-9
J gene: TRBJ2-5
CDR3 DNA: TGTGCCAGCAGCTTAGAGAGTGGACAAGGAATGGGAGAGACCCAGTACTTC
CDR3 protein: CASSLESGQGMGETQYF

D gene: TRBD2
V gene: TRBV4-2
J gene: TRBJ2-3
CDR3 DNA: TGTGCCAGCAGCCCGGCTAGCGGGGGCACAGATACGCAGTATTTT
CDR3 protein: CASSPASGGTDTQYF

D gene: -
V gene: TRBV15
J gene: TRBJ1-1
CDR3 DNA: TGTGCCACCAGCAGAGGAGGGTTGAGAACTGAAGCTTTCTTT
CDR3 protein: CATSRGGLRTEAFF

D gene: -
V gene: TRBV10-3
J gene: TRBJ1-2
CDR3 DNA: TGTGCCATCAGTGAAAGCAAAGGGGGCTATGGCTACACCTTC
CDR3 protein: CAISESKGGYGYTF

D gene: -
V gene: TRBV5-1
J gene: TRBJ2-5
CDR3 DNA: TGCGCCAGCAGCTTGTTGGGGGGGGGCCGGGAGCGCCTGGGGGAGACCCAGTACTTC
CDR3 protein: CASSLLGGGRERLGETQYF

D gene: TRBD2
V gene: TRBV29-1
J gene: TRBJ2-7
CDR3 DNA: TGCAGCGTTGAACGGGGAGGGAACGAGCAGTACTTC
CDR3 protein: CSVERGGNEQYF

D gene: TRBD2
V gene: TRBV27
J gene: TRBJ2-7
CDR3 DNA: TGTGCCAGCAGTCCACCGGGACTAGCGCTGTACGAGCAGTACTTC
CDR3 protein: CASSPPGLALYEQYF